The source of this T cell receptor (beta chain) is a study of cytomegalovirus exposure and HLA in healthy donors. About the research overall: Clustering assigned about 80% of the approximately 390 genotyped donors to the Caucasian-associated ancestry cluster. Study observations and caveats: Associated with HLA alleles at 0.05 false discovery rate in a later analysis were some 18,000 TCR beta sequences.

This clone was found once. Its cognate antigen is unknown. This CDR3 is 14 amino acids long. Germline assignment: CDR1 SGHNT and CDR2 YENEEA. J gave up 3 bases and V 4 bases, and 3 bases lay outside the gene matches. Amplification used 60 Vbeta primers and 13 Jbeta primers. Per the authors' pipeline: Later reanalysis found around 80 million unique TCR beta chains, roughly 9.9 million of them shared. TCRdb's copy holds only in-frame clones and misses some; the assay was immunoSEQ multiplex PCR. For V, J and clone size, that table is used; D and trimming come from the DNA. In the table there are some 160,000 clones, roughly 79% of which are singletons.

Sequencing was performed on PBMCs. The receptor was isolated from a woman in her thirties or forties in good health and CMV-seropositive. This rearrangement joins TRBV11-3 to TRBJ2-1; 7 nucleotides line up with TRBD2. Here the CDR3 reads CASSSRGVYNEQFF. CDR3 nucleotide sequence: TGTGCCAGCAGCTCCCGGGGGGTCTACAATGAGCAGTTCTTC.